The clone carrying this TCR beta chain was seen many times. What it binds is unknown. The data were obtained in a study of T cells in Graves' hyperthyroidism and ophthalmopathy. Study-wide context: It was at initial diagnosis, before any treatment, that peripheral blood was collected. Study findings and constraints: Blood also held most thyroid clonotypes expanded beyond 0.001.

From RNA transcripts, TCR beta CDR3 regions were amplified. HTBI primers were employed in a first-round RT-PCR of the TCR CDR3. TCRdb re-called the multiplex PCR reads through MiXCR, storing one row per CDR3 protein. Among approximately 710,000 distinct CDR3 sequences listed, approximately 15% were seen once. Absent ophthalmopathy progression within 18 months defined stable Graves' hyperthyroidism. The PBMCs studied were ones that came from 10 ml fresh peripheral blood. This CDR3 region has 15 residues. Trimming left V 2 bases short and J 4 bases short, with 14 bases between. Germline V gives CDR1 MDHEN, CDR2 SYDVKM.

The gene calls are TRBV28 and TRBJ2-5, with a possible D match to TRBD1 (5 bases). The sample was blood. The clonotype comes from a man aged 50 or older with Graves' hyperthyroidism. CDR3 nucleotide sequence: TGTGCCAGCAGTTTACCCCAAAATAGGGGAGAGACCCAGTACTTC. Translation: CASSLPQNRGETQYF.